This T cell receptor (beta chain) originates from a study of beta chain features in type 1 diabetes (dated by TCRdb to 2017 to 2018). Broadly, across the study: No differences in mean age, gender distribution, total cell number or subset yield were found between patients and healthy donors. Across all samples, fewer than 130 million sorted cells were examined, and cell number per subset correlated strongly with RNA yield. In the study, recently diagnosed type 1 diabetes patients and matched healthy donors were compared on the TCRB repertoires of their sorted circulating CD4+ T cell subsets. Naive and central memory subsets were obtained from all 30 or so donors, but regulatory and stem cell-like memory subsets were isolated from only 8 patients and roughly 8 healthy donors.

All of the isolated RNA was reverse transcribed with the High Capacity cDNA Reverse Transcription Kit, so expressed TCRB transcripts were sequenced. Deep immunoSEQ sequencing was performed on naive, central memory and regulatory T cell samples, with an average of roughly 3.5 million total reads per sample. Sorted cells were lysed in RLT buffer and RNA was extracted with DNase-treated RNeasy Micro or Mini kits, depending on cell number. Each cell subset was processed separately to prevent cross-contamination, with patient and healthy donor samples processed together. The immunoSEQ multiplex PCR was used to amplify TCRB sequences from cDNA, generating 87-bp fragments that spanned the CDR3 region. The amplicons were sequenced using the Illumina HiSeq platform. Turning to the authors' computational methods: PCR bias was computationally corrected using synthetic template baselines, reads within Hamming distance 2 were collapsed, and singletons that could not be merged were discarded. Reads were aligned against IMGT to assign V, D and J genes, CDR3 length and insertions or deletions at six rearrangement sites. Clonotype counts were normalized to sorted cell number within each subset before computing true diversity and Gini coefficients with the tcR R package. The overlap coefficient, calculated on TCRB nucleotide sequences, was used to measure repertoire sharing. Out-of-frame TCRB sequences from naive cells were analyzed as a proxy for the pre-selection repertoire. Entries here come from immuneACCESS through TCRdb and include only in-frame sequences with V and J called. Some clones fail to appear in such tables; in the studies checked, an unresolved V gene covers under half of the shortfall, and the cause of the remainder is unknown. V and J calls plus clone size are reproduced from that table; the DNA served to infer D and trimming. Within this sample are roughly 330,000 clones, with about 13% of them counted one time only. The ten largest clones add up to roughly 0.016% of the sample.

Beyond this particular receptor, the publication reports: Patients with type 1 diabetes made fewer insertions and deleted more nucleotides at VDJ recombination sites, implying thymic rearrangement abnormalities. In all four CD4+ subsets, TCRB CDR3 length was moderately but significantly shorter in type 1 diabetes patients. Sequencing cDNA rather than genomic DNA could over-represent highly expressing activated cells, although activation and CD3 levels did not differ between groups. Shorter templates might have been favored by PCR, but patient and control samples were amplified and corrected together, so both groups would have been affected equally by any skew. The naive, central memory and regulatory TCRB repertoires appeared to resemble one another more closely among patients than among healthy donors. Because the HLA sub-analyses included only small numbers of individuals, any influence of HLA type on TCRB rearrangement was left unresolved.

Trimming costs V 5 bases and J 5 bases, and their ends lie 15 bases apart. The CDR3 goes from the cysteine to the phenylalanine over 14 residues. Only the CDR3 DNA stays, 42 bases, in frame from base 1. In the germline V gene (reference sequence), CDR1 corresponds to SEHNR and CDR2 to FQNEAQ. A single peripheral blood draw of approximately 0.11 L on average was collected from each donor into heparinised tubes. A BD FACSAria II and a panel including CD45RO, CCR7, CD25, CD127, CD95 and CD27 were used to sort naive, central memory, regulatory and stem cell-like memory CD4+ T cells. Purity was above 98% for every sorted population. PBMCs were isolated immediately by Lymphoprep density gradient centrifugation and stained directly without culture. So that batch effects would be minimized, each experiment stained and sorted samples in pairs, pairing one healthy donor with one patient. Remarks on this clone: No cognate antigen has been identified for it. No base qualities exist here, and no much larger clone lies one base off it.

The sample taken for sequencing was naive CD4+ T cells from blood. The sample's cell subset or site label, decoded: true naive CD4+ T cells. The clonotype was recovered from a young woman with type 1 diabetes. The chain links TRBV7-9 with TRBJ1-1; perhaps TRBD1 is the D gene, with 6 bases matching. The CDR3 reads CASSRQDIRTEAFF. The nucleotide sequence is given as TGTGCCAGCAGCCGACAGGACATTCGGACTGAAGCTTTCTTT.